The 28 T cell receptor beta chains below were found in one sample sequenced in a study of blood T cell repertoires in COVID-19. Only in-frame clones appear in the TCRdb table, and some are missing; sequencing was by immunoSEQ multiplex PCR. The profile shows approximately 350,000 clones, around 90% of them singletons. Sequencing was done on a sample of peripheral blood. The receptors originated from a man aged 35-49 years with acute or convalescent COVID-19.

V and J are TRBV13 and TRBJ1-1; D is possibly TRBD1 (5 bases). The CDR3 totals 13 residues. The V gene's germline CDR1 is PRHDT and CDR2 FYEKMQ (reference sequence). V was cut by 5 bases and J by 4 bases, with 11 bases left in between. The chain's CDR3 is CASSLGLSTEAFF. The CDR3 nucleotides are TGTGCCAGCAGCCTGGGACTGAGCACTGAAGCTTTCTTT.

V usage is TRBV6-2 or TRBV6-3 and J usage is TRBJ2-7; either TRBD1 or TRBD2 may fit D (5 bases each). This CDR3 spans 13 amino acids. Germline-derived CDR1 and CDR2 are MNHEY and SVGEGT. The V and J ends lost 8 bases and 2 bases respectively, with 13 bases between them. The CDR3 bases are TGTGCCAGCGGCCGGGGCGCAGCCTACGAGCAGTACTTC. Its translation: CASGRGAAYEQYF.

This clone was recorded only once. The chain links TRBV11-2 to TRBJ2-1, with D maybe TRBD2 (5 bases). In germline, CDR1 is SGHAT, CDR2 FQNNGV. V lost 5 bases and J 9 bases, leaving 5 bases between the germline ends. This CDR3 has 10 amino acids. The CDR3 reads CASSRGEQFF. CDR3 DNA: TGTGCCAGCAGCCGGGGTGAGCAGTTCTTC.

CDR3 nucleotide sequence: TGTGCCAGCAGAACCGGGACAGGGGGCGCGGGGACCCAGTACTTC. This sequence encodes CASRTGTGGAGTQYF. This sequence joins TRBV27 and TRBJ2-5; 12 nucleotides align to TRBD1. The CDR3 is made up of 15 amino acids. The germline gives CDR1 MNHEY, CDR2 SMNVEV (reference sequence). V lost 6 bases to trimming and J lost 7 bases; unmatched junction nucleotides: 9.

A word on this clone: Other DNA variants within this sample encode the same CDR3. The chain employs TRBV5-1 and TRBJ1-4, with 7 bases aligning to TRBD1. Trimming cost V 0 bases and J 8 bases; bases outside gene matches: 4. CDR3 size: 14 residues. In germline, CDR1 is SGHRS, CDR2 YFSETQ. This CDR3 reads CASSLGQGGEKLFF. The CDR3 bases are TGCGCCAGCAGCTTGGGACAGGGTGGGGAAAAACTGTTTTTT.

The chain combines TRBV6-6 with TRBJ2-1, with 8 nucleotides matching TRBD1. The CDR3 runs 13 residues. V lost 11 bases to trimming and J lost 2 bases; unmatched junction nucleotides: 5. CDR1 is MNHNY, CDR2 SVGAGI, per germline (reference sequence). CDR3 sequence (DNA): TGTGCCCTCGACAGGGGTCCCTACAATGAGCAGTTCTTC. This codes for CALDRGPYNEQFF.

The chain has TRBV5-1 and TRBJ2-5; 7 nucleotides match TRBD1. Germline lookup yields CDR1 SGHRS and CDR2 YFSETQ. J was trimmed by 4 bases and V by 4 bases; bases with no gene match: 16. The CDR3 loop spans 17 amino acids. In nucleotides, the CDR3 is TGCGCCAGCAGCCGCACCATGACAGGGCCTTGGTCAGAGACCCAGTACTTC. Protein product: CASSRTMTGPWSETQYF.

The chain carries TRBV7-9 and TRBJ1-4, with TRBD1 matching over 8 bases. Germline V gives CDR1 SEHNR, CDR2 FQNEAQ (reference sequence). There are 15 residues in the CDR3. The V gene end was trimmed by 5 bases and the J gene end by 7 bases; junction bases not matched to a gene: 9. The CDR3, as DNA: TGTGCCAGCAGCGCCGGCGACAGGGGCGTTGAAAAACTGTTTTTT. This codes for CASSAGDRGVEKLFF. Together with reference TRBV7-9 and TRBJ1-4, the CDR3 gives the full variable domain: DTGVSQNPRHKITKRGQNVTFRCDPISEHNRLYWYRQTLGQGPEFLTYFQNEAQLEKSRLLSDRFSAERPKGSFSTLEIQRTEQGDSAMYLCASSAGDRGVEKLFFGSGTQLSVL.

V is TRBV5-1 and J is TRBJ2-3; the D gene is possibly TRBD1 (5 bases). The CDR3 sequence is 14 residues long. Germline V CDR1 and CDR2: SGHRS, YFSETQ. Trimming pared 7 bases from V and 8 bases from J, leaving 20 bases between. The CDR3: CASASDSGFATQYF. The CDR3 nucleotides read TGCGCCAGCGCCTCCGACTCAGGGTTCGCTACGCAGTATTTT.

This chain connects TRBV9 to TRBJ2-1; TRBD2 matches 9 bases. The CDR3 runs 19 residues. After removal of 0 bases from V and 4 bases from J, the junction contained 14 bases not matched to a gene. CDR1 and CDR2 from the germline V gene are SGDLS and YYNGEE. In DNA, the CDR3 is TGTGCCAGCAGCGTAGAAGGGGTAGCGGGAGTGGCTTCTTACAATGAGCAGTTCTTC. It encodes CASSVEGVAGVASYNEQFF.

This clone has at least ten counts. The V and J genes are TRBV27 and TRBJ2-1; 7 positions match TRBD2. V trimming: 8 bases; J trimming: 9 bases; junction bases outside the gene matches: 7. Per the germline V gene, CDR1 is MNHEY and CDR2 is SMNVEV (reference sequence). This CDR3 contains 12 residues. The CDR3 DNA follows: TGTGCCAGCCGGGGGAGGGGCGCTGAGCAGTTCTTC. It yields the protein CASRGRGAEQFF.

The chain carries TRBV28 and TRBJ2-1; 10 bases map to TRBD1. The CDR3 runs 13 residues. Germline-derived CDR1 and CDR2 are MDHEN and SYDVKM. V was pared by 10 bases and J by 6 bases, with 6 bases of the junction left unmatched. CDR3 sequence (DNA): TGTGCCATAACCGGGACAGGGGTCAATGAGCAGTTCTTC. It encodes CAITGTGVNEQFF.

V and J are TRBV27 and TRBJ2-1; D might be TRBD1 (5 bases). The V end lost 1 base, the J end lost 3 bases, and 7 bases lay between the germline ends. The CDR3 runs 14 residues. From germline, CDR1 is MNHEY and CDR2 SMNVEV (reference sequence). CDR3 bases: TGTGCCAGCAGTTTATGGGGCAACTACAATGAGCAGTTCTTC. Amino acid sequence: CASSLWGNYNEQFF.

The CDR3 DNA follows: TGTGCCAGCAGCTTCGAGGCGAACACCGGGGAGCTGTTTTTT. Amino acid sequence: CASSFEANTGELFF. The chain uses TRBV5-5 and TRBJ2-2; D gene unclear. The V end lost 2 bases, the J end lost 0 bases, and 5 bases lay between the germline ends. CDR1 is SGHKS, CDR2 YYEKEE, per germline (reference sequence). The CDR3 extends over 14 amino acids.

This rearrangement joins TRBV30 to TRBJ2-2; 8 bases line up with TRBD1. Looked up from germline, CDR1 is GTSNPN and CDR2 is SVGIG (reference sequence). CDR3 size: 14 residues. V lost 4 bases, J lost 7 bases, and 8 bases stayed unmatched. CDR3 DNA sequence: TGTGCCTGGAAAAGACAGGGGAGAGGCGGGGAGCTGTTTTTT. Amino acids: CAWKRQGRGGELFF.

CDR3 sequence (DNA): TGTGCCAGCAGCTCGACGGGTTACCCCGGGGAGCTGTTTTTT. This codes for CASSSTGYPGELFF. The gene calls are TRBV11-2 and TRBJ2-2, with unresolved D. V gave up 4 bases and J gave up 6 bases, with 12 bases separating them. There are 14 residues in the CDR3. CDR1 SGHAT and CDR2 FQNNGV come from the germline V gene.

J is TRBJ2-5 and V is TRBV30, with D uncertain. This CDR3 comprises 11 residues. Germline V gives CDR1 GTSNPN, CDR2 SVGIG (reference sequence). Trimming removed 6 bases at V and 2 bases at J, with 7 bases between. CDR3 sequence reads: CACKLQETQYF. CDR3 sequence (DNA): TGTGCCTGTAAGCTTCAAGAGACCCAGTACTTC.

This clone came up a few times. The J gene is TRBJ2-1, the V gene TRBV19; 7 nucleotides line up with TRBD2. J was trimmed by 6 bases and V by 3 bases; bases with no gene match: 5. Germline lookup yields CDR1 LNHDA and CDR2 SQIVND (reference sequence). CDR3 length: 14 amino acids. CDR3 nucleotides: TGTGCCAGTAGTATTCTAGCGGCCGGCAATGAGCAGTTCTTC. Amino acid sequence: CASSILAAGNEQFF.

This clone has only one observation. The chain combines TRBV27 with TRBJ2-3; D gene unclear. Germline lookup yields CDR1 MNHEY and CDR2 SMNVEV (reference sequence). The length of the CDR3 is 15 residues. With 5 bases removed from V and 0 bases from J, the gap between germline ends came to 12 bases. The CDR3 sequence is CASSVEIASTDTQYF. DNA of the CDR3: TGTGCCAGCAGTGTCGAAATAGCTAGCACAGATACGCAGTATTTT.

This chain joins TRBV18 and TRBJ2-1; possible D gene TRBD1, 6 bases. The CDR3 consists of 15 residues. Germline CDR1 and CDR2: KGHSH and LQKENI. The V and J ends lost 5 bases and 4 bases respectively, with 15 bases between them. CDR3 sequence (DNA): TGTGCCAGCTCATCGACAGGCGAAGGGTACAATGAGCAGTTCTTC. It specifies CASSSTGEGYNEQFF.

The CDR3 nucleotides read TGTGCCAGCAGTGAAGAAGCGGGGTACATCTACGAGCAGTACTTC. Translation: CASSEEAGYIYEQYF. The genes are TRBV6-1 and TRBJ2-7; 7 bases are shared with TRBD2. The junction had 6 bases not matched to a gene; V was cut back by 1 base and J by 3 bases. Germline V lookup: CDR1 MNHNS, CDR2 SASEGT. There are 15 residues in the CDR3.

This clone was picked up a small number of times. The rearrangement uses TRBV7-2 and TRBJ1-5, with a weak D call TRBD1 (6 bases). Deletions cut 4 bases from V and 4 bases from J, with 8 bases between. CDR3 size: 13 residues. From germline, CDR1 is SGHTA and CDR2 FQGNSA. CDR3 loop: CASSYTGNQPQHF. CDR3 DNA: TGTGCCAGCAGCTATACAGGGAATCAGCCCCAGCATTTT.

V and J are TRBV28 and TRBJ1-3; 9 bases are a match to TRBD1. V was pared by 4 bases and J by 2 bases, with 0 bases of the junction left unmatched. The CDR3 is 14 amino acids. CDR1 is MDHEN and CDR2 is SYDVKM in the germline V gene. The chain's CDR3 is CASSWDRAGNTIYF. The CDR3 nucleotides read TGTGCCAGCAGTTGGGACAGGGCTGGAAACACCATATATTTT.

V usage is TRBV2 and J usage is TRBJ2-3, with 8 nucleotides matching TRBD2. The V segment lost 5 bases and the J segment 2 bases; nucleotides outside the gene matches: 9. The CDR3 runs to 16 residues. The germline CDR1 and CDR2 sequences are SNHLY and FYNNEI. CDR3 loop: CASSSSGGAYTDTQYF. The CDR3 DNA reads TGTGCCAGCAGTTCAAGCGGGGGCGCATACACAGATACGCAGTATTTT.

The chain employs TRBV19 and TRBJ1-1, with TRBD1 matching 7 bases. V gave up 7 bases and J gave up 2 bases; unmatched junction bases: 4. In germline, CDR1 is LNHDA, CDR2 SQIVND (reference sequence). The CDR3 spans 13 residues. In DNA, the CDR3 is TGTGCCAGTACCGACAGGGTTAACACTGAAGCTTTCTTT. Translation gives CASTDRVNTEAFF.

The count of this clone is one. This sequence joins TRBV7-2 and TRBJ2-1; 7 bases are a match to TRBD1. The CDR3 length is 15 residues. The V gene end was trimmed by 2 bases and the J gene end by 4 bases; junction bases not matched to a gene: 5. Germline V lookup: CDR1 SGHTA, CDR2 FQGNSA. The CDR3 is CASSLSGQEYNEQFF. In DNA, the CDR3 is TGTGCCAGCAGCTTAAGCGGACAGGAATACAATGAGCAGTTCTTC.

The V gene is TRBV6-4, the J gene TRBJ1-3; no clear D gene. The CDR3 contains 15 residues. Trimming removed 4 bases at V and 4 bases at J, with 14 bases between. In germline, CDR1 is MRHNA, CDR2 SNTAGT. The DNA for the CDR3 is TGTGCCAGCAGTGTTCCGTGGCCGTGCGGAAACACCATATATTTT. Protein: CASSVPWPCGNTIYF.

The V call is TRBV6-5, the J call TRBJ1-4; D not resolved. V was clipped by 1 base and J by 3 bases, with 12 bases between them. Germline CDR1 and CDR2: MNHEY and SVGAGI. This CDR3 spans 16 amino acids. This CDR3 is CASSYLRPLANEKLFF. The CDR3 bases are TGTGCCAGCAGTTACTTACGGCCTCTAGCTAATGAAAAACTGTTTTTT.